The 3 T cell receptor beta chains reported below all come from one sample, sequenced in a study of T cell responses to AZD1222 COVID-19 vaccine. Sequencing used immunoSEQ multiplex PCR; TCRdb keeps in-frame clones, though not all of them. The profile shows 50,000 to 60,000 clones, about 80% of them singletons. Sequencing used peripheral blood, obtained 28 days after the second AZD1222 dose. These receptors came from an adult who received the AZD1222 COVID-19 vaccine.

The rearrangement uses TRBV6-1 and TRBJ2-3, with D perhaps assigned TRBD1 or TRBD2 (6 bases each). V gave up 3 bases and J gave up 5 bases, with 15 bases separating them. The CDR3 covers 15 residues. In germline, CDR1 is MNHNS, CDR2 SASEGT. Here the CDR3 DNA reads TGTGCCAGCAGTGATGGGGGGCGCGTTGTAGATACGCAGTATTTT. This gives the protein CASSDGGRVVDTQYF.

This chain connects TRBV5-1 to TRBJ1-1; D perhaps matches TRBD1 (6 bases). The germline V and J ends were trimmed by 4 bases and 5 bases, with 18 bases remaining between them. CDR1 and CDR2 (germline): SGHRS, YFSETQ. The CDR3 runs to 15 residues. Here the CDR3 DNA reads TGCGCCAGCAGCCCGGTAACGGGGGCGCAAACTGAAGCTTTCTTT. Protein sequence: CASSPVTGAQTEAFF.

This clone was seen only a few times. This CDR3 is CASSQEINTEAFF. The DNA for the CDR3 is TGTGCCAGCAGCCAAGAAATTAACACTGAAGCTTTCTTT. This chain uses TRBV3-1 (or the pseudogene TRBV3-2) with TRBJ1-1; D unresolved. The CDR3 is 13 amino acids. The germline V gene has CDR1 LGHDT and CDR2 YNNKEL (reference sequence). V lost 0 bases to trimming and J lost 2 bases, with 4 bases between them.